A single sample gave rise to the 10 T cell receptor beta chains below, sequenced in a study of blood T cell repertoires in COVID-19. Method: immunoSEQ multiplex PCR; TCRdb's copy keeps in-frame clones and lacks some. Of about 60,000 clones in the sample, roughly four fifths were seen once. Sequenced input: peripheral blood. These receptors originate from a human donor in a cohort sampled during active COVID-19.

The CDR3 nucleotides read TGTGCCAGCTCAGGGACAGGCCTTGGGGGCTATGGCTACACCTTC. As protein: CASSGTGLGGYGYTF. This chain uses TRBV18 with TRBJ1-2; 8 bases are a match to TRBD1. The length of the CDR3 is 15 residues. Losses at the gene ends were 5 bases for V and 4 bases for J; bases not matched to a gene: 9. Germline CDR1 and CDR2: KGHSH and LQKENI.

The V call is TRBV3-1 (or the pseudogene TRBV3-2), the J call TRBJ2-1; 7 bases match TRBD1. V shed 4 bases, J shed 6 bases, and the junction held 6 bases outside the gene matches. This CDR3 region has 14 residues. The V gene's germline CDR1 is LGHDT and CDR2 YNNKEL (reference sequence). The CDR3 coding sequence is TGTGCCAGCAGCCCGACAGGGATCAGCAATGAGCAGTTCTTC. Translation: CASSPTGISNEQFF.

The chain couples TRBV4-1 to TRBJ1-1, with a possible D match to TRBD1 (5 bases). Trimming shortened V by 2 bases and J by 11 bases, and 15 bases separated the two germline ends. Germline V gene lookup returns CDR1 MGHRA and CDR2 YSYEKL. This CDR3 is built from 13 residues. The CDR3 spells CASSQRTWGKAFF. The CDR3 DNA is TGCGCCAGCAGCCAAAGGACATGGGGTAAGGCTTTCTTT.

This clone appeared a few times. The chain joins TRBV19 to TRBJ1-3, with no clear D. V was trimmed by 3 bases and J by 0 bases, leaving 6 bases between them. The CDR3 has 14 amino acids. Looked up from germline, CDR1 is LNHDA and CDR2 is SQIVND (reference sequence). CDR3 nucleotide sequence: TGTGCCAGTAGTATCTCGAGCTCTGGAAACACCATATATTTT. This translates into CASSISSSGNTIYF.

The chain joins TRBV28 to TRBJ1-4; D is unclear. The V gene's germline CDR1 is MDHEN and CDR2 SYDVKM. V lost 4 bases and J lost 7, with 16 bases in between. The CDR3 is 15 amino acids. The CDR3 loop reads CASSSFRGNGEKLFF. The CDR3 DNA follows: TGTGCCAGCAGTTCGTTTCGAGGGAATGGTGAAAAACTGTTTTTT.

The chain is built from TRBV4-3 and TRBJ1-2; weak D call: TRBD1 (5 bases). CDR3 length equals 14 residues. Germline V lookup: CDR1 LGHNA, CDR2 YSLEER. V was trimmed by 3 bases and J by 4 bases, leaving 12 bases between them. This chain's CDR3 is CASSQGVGGYGYTF. For the CDR3, the DNA is TGCGCCAGCAGCCAGGGGGTGGGGGGCTATGGCTACACCTTC.

This rearrangement joins TRBV14 to TRBJ2-5, with D perhaps TRBD1 (5 bases). This CDR3 has 14 residues. V was clipped by 1 base and J by 3 bases, with 9 bases between them. CDR1 is SGHDN and CDR2 is FVKESK in the germline V gene. CDR3 nucleotides: TGTGCCAGCAGCCAAGTTAAAGGGGAAGAGACCCAGTACTTC. Translating gives CASSQVKGEETQYF.

The chain carries TRBV19 and TRBJ1-2, with D maybe TRBD1 (6 bases). CDR3 length: 15 residues. Trimming cost V 2 bases and J 0 bases, with 10 bases left between them. Germline loops: CDR1 LNHDA, CDR2 SQIVND (reference sequence). The CDR3, as DNA: TGTGCCAGTAGTATAACAGGGATAGCTAACTATGGCTACACCTTC. This gives the protein CASSITGIANYGYTF.

The chain couples TRBV28 to TRBJ1-1, with 8 bases aligning to TRBD1. This CDR3 has 15 amino acids. Trimming at V came to 4 bases and at J to 5 bases, leaving 9 bases not matched to a gene. Germline CDR1 and CDR2: MDHEN and SYDVKM. Here the CDR3 reads CASSSSGTGLTEAFF. In DNA form, the CDR3 reads TGTGCCAGCAGTTCCAGCGGGACAGGTCTAACTGAAGCTTTCTTT.

The rearrangement uses TRBV6-2 or TRBV6-3 and TRBJ1-5; weak D call: TRBD1 (5 bases). This CDR3 is built from 13 residues. Germline-derived CDR1 and CDR2 are MNHEY and SVGEGT. Trimming took 4 bases from V and 4 from J, leaving 8 bases between them. The CDR3 protein is CASSFDRNQPQHF. Here the CDR3 DNA reads TGTGCCAGCAGTTTTGACAGAAATCAGCCCCAGCATTTT.